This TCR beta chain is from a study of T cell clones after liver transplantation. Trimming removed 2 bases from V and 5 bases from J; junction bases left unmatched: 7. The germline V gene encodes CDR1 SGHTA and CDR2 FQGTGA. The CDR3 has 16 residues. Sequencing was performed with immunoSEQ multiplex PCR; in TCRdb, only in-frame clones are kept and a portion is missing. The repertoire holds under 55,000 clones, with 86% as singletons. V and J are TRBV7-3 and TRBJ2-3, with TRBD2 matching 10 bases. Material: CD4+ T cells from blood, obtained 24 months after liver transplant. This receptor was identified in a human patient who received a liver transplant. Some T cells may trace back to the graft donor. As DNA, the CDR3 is TGTGCCAGCAGCTTATTGAAGCTAGCGGGAGAAGATACGCAGTATTTT. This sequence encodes CASSLLKLAGEDTQYF.